The present TCR beta chain was sequenced within a study of vaccination and CD4 T cells after COVID-19. Study overall: Across the group, participants received two doses of either BNT162b2 or mRNA-1273 vaccine.

As to this clonotype: The target antigen is unknown.

Treatment given: roughly ten-day PBMC culture with coronavirus spike peptide pools or control peptides (ViraFEST assay). These CD4+ T cells came from an unexposed donor, sampled before the COVID-19 pandemic (2011-2018). The assay that was used to sequence DNA from cultured CD4+ T cells was the Oncomine TCR Beta short-read assay. Researchers extracted genomic DNA from CD4+ T cells that had been cultured. TCRdb re-analysed the PCR reads in MiXCR, keeping a single row per CDR3 protein. Among thousands of distinct CDR3 sequences listed, around 35% were seen once. In germline, CDR1 is MRHNA, CDR2 SNTAGT. The CDR3 loop spans 14 amino acids. Trimming pared 5 bases from V and 8 bases from J, leaving 16 bases between.

The chain links TRBV6-4 to TRBJ1-5; maybe TRBD1 (6 bases). The receptor comes from a human donor in good health. Sequenced: CD4+ T cells from blood, cultured in vitro. The CDR3 region has the DNA TGTGCCAGCAGTACCGACAGGTTATGGGAGCCCCAGCATTTT. Amino acids: CASSTDRLWEPQHF.